Sequencing of this T cell receptor (beta chain) was carried out in a study of cytomegalovirus exposure and HLA in healthy donors. Study-wide results and caveats: A likely sequencing artifact accounted for one observed cluster of highly shared sequence variants. Researchers counted 180 or so TCR beta chains as cytomegalovirus-associated.

On this clone: Its antigen remains unidentified.

In the PCR, 60 Vbeta and 13 Jbeta primers were used. TCRdb's table, derived via immunoSEQ multiplex PCR, lists solely in-frame clones and lacks some. The sample consists of about 180,000 clones, around three quarters of them appearing once. Germline values: CDR1 DFQATT, CDR2 SNEGSKA (reference sequence). Deletions cut 6 bases from V and 1 base from J, with 5 bases between. CDR3 length: 11 amino acids. The clonotype comes from a man aged 40-49 years in good health and CMV-seronegative. The chain couples TRBV20-1 to TRBJ2-3; no firm D call. Material: PBMCs. CDR3 DNA sequence: TGCAGTGCCCGGGGCACAGATACGCAGTATTTT. The encoded protein is CSARGTDTQYF.